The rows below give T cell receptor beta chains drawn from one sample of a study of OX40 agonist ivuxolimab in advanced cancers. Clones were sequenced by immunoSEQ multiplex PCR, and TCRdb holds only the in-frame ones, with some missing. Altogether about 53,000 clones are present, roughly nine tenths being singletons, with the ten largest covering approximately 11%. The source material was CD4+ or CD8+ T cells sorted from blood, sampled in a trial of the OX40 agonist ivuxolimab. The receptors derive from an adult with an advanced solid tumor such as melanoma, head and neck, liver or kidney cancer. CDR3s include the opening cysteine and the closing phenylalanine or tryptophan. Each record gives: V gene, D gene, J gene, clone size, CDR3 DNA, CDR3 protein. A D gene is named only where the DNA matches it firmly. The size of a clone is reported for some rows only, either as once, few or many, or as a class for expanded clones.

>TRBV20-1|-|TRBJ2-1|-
TGCAGTGCTGGCCCGGAGCAGCAGTTCTTC
CSAGPEQQFF
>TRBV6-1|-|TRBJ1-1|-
TGTGCCAGCGAAGGGAATTTTGATGAAGCTTTCTTT
CASEGNFDEAFF
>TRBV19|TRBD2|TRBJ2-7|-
TGTGCCAGTAGTCCCGACTCGGGACTAGCTACTTTCGGGTACGAGCAGTACTTC
CASSPDSGLATFGYEQYF
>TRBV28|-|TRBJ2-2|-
TGTGCCAGCAGTTTATGGACGAGGGACACCGGGGAGCTGTTTTTT
CASSLWTRDTGELFF
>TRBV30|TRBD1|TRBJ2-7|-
TGTGCCTGGAGGAACACAGGGGCTACGCACGAGCAGTACTTC
CAWRNTGATHEQYF
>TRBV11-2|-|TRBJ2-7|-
TGTGCCAGCAGCTCGGGTTTAGAGCAGTACTTC
CASSSGLEQYF
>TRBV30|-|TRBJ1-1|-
TGTGCCTGGAGGGGGAACACTGAAGCTTTCTTT
CAWRGNTEAFF
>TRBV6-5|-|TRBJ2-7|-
TGTGCCAGCTCAGAGAGCAGGGGAGGCTCCTACGAGCAGTACTTC
CASSESRGGSYEQYF
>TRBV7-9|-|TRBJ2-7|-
TGTGCCAGCAGCTTGTTGGATTATCGCTGGGGGACACGTTCCTACGAGCAGTACTTC
CASSLLDYRWGTRSYEQYF
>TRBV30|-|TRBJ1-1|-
TGTGCCTGGAGTTTAGTCAGGGGAAGGGGAGCTTTCTTT
CAWSLVRGRGAFF
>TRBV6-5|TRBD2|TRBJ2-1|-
TGCGGCGCCGCGGGAGCGTTCTCGGCCTACAATGAGCAGTTCTTC
CGAAGAFSAYNEQFF
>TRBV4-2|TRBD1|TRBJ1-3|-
TGTGCCAGCAGCCAGGCCACGACAGGGCCCCAAGGCACCATATATTTT
CASSQATTGPQGTIYF
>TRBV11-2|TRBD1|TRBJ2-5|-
TGTGCCAGCAGCTTAGATCAGGGGGCGCAGGAGACCCAGTACTTC
CASSLDQGAQETQYF
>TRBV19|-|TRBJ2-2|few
TGTGCCAGTAGTATAGATGACACCGGGGAGCTGTTTTTT
CASSIDDTGELFF
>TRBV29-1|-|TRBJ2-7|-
TGCAGCGTTGCTGACACCAAGGGGATTTACGAGCAGTACTTC
CSVADTKGIYEQYF
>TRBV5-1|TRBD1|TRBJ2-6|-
TGCGCCAGCAGCGGCTCCGGGACAGACTTTTCTGGGGCCAACGTCCTGACTTTC
CASSGSGTDFSGANVLTF
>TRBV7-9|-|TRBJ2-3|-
TGTGCCAGCAGCTTACTAGAAACAGATACGCAGTATTTT
CASSLLETDTQYF
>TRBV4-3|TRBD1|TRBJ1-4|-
TGCGCCAGCAGCCAAGATGGGGAGGACAGGTCGAGAAAACTGTTTTTT
CASSQDGEDRSRKLFF
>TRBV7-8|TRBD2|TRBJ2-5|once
TGTGCCAGCAGCGGCGAGGGACTACAACAAGAGACCCAGTACTTC
CASSGEGLQQETQYF
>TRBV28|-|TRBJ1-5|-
TGTGCCAGCAGTTTATGGGCGTCCCAAAGCCATCAGCCCCAGCATTTT
CASSLWASQSHQPQHF
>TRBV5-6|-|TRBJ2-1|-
TGTGCCAGCAGCTTCAGGAGGGGAAGTGAGCAGTTCTTC
CASSFRRGSEQFF
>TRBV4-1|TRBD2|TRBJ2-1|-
TGCGCCAGCAGCCAACAACTAGCGGGTCACTACAATGAGCAGTTCTTC
CASSQQLAGHYNEQFF
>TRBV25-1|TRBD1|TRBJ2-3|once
TGTGCCAGCAGTGAACCGGGACAGGGGACAGATACGCAGTATTTT
CASSEPGQGTDTQYF
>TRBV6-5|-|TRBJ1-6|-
TGTGCCAGCAGTTATACGAGTGATCATAATTCACCCCTCCACTTT
CASSYTSDHNSPLHF
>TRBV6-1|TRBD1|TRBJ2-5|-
TGTGCCAGCAGTGAAGCGCTAGGACAGGGCAAACAAGAGACCCAGTACTTC
CASSEALGQGKQETQYF
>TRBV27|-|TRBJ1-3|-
TGTGCCAGCAGTTTGAGGGGTTTGGCTGGAAACACCATATATTTT
CASSLRGLAGNTIYF
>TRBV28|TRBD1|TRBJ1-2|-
TGTGCCAGCAGTTTAGGACAGGGAGGGGGCTATGGCTACACCTTC
CASSLGQGGGYGYTF
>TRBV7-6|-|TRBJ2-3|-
TGTGCCAGCACCGAATATGCAGGGGATACGCAGTATTTT
CASTEYAGDTQYF
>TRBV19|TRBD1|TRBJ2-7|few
TGTGCCAGTAGGGACAGGGGACACGAGCAGTACTTC
CASRDRGHEQYF
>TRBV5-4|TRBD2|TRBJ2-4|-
TGTGCCAGCAGTCCCGGGACTAGCGGGGGGGCGACCAAAAACATTCAGTACTTC
CASSPGTSGGATKNIQYF
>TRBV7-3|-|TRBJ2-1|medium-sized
TGTGCCAGCAGCTTAAGGGGCGGGTCCTACAATGAGCAGTTCTTC
CASSLRGGSYNEQFF
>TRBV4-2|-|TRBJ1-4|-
TGTGCCAGCAGCCAAGATCCTGGGGCTAATGAAAAACTGTTTTTT
CASSQDPGANEKLFF
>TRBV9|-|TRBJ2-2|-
TGTGCCAGCAGCCTAGGTGTTGTCGGGGAGCTGTTTTTT
CASSLGVVGELFF
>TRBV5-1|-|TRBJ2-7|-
TGCGCCAGCAGCCTGACGCAAACCTACGAGCAGTACTTC
CASSLTQTYEQYF
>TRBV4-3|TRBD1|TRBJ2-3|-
TGCGCCAGCAGCCAAGCCTGGGGGGACAGGGGAAGAGATACGCAGTATTTT
CASSQAWGDRGRDTQYF
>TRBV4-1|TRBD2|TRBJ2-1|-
TGCGCCAGCAGCCAAGATCGAGGTACTAGCGGGGTCTACAATGAGCAGTTCTTC
CASSQDRGTSGVYNEQFF
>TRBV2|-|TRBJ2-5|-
TGTGCCAGCAGTAGGGGCTGGCAAGAGACCCAGTACTTC
CASSRGWQETQYF
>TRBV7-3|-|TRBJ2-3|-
TGTGCCAGCAGCCTTGACCCCGGGACAGATACGCAGTATTTT
CASSLDPGTDTQYF
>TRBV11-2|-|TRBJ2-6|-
TGTGCCAGCAGTCCAGAAGGGTCCGGGGCCAACGTCCTGACTTTC
CASSPEGSGANVLTF
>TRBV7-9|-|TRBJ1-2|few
TGTGCCAGCAGCTCGCGGGTACAGACGGGCTACACCTTC
CASSSRVQTGYTF
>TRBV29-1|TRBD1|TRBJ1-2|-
TGCAGCGTTGAAGGGGACAGCGCGAATAACTATGGCTACACCTTC
CSVEGDSANNYGYTF
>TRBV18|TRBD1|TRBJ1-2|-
TGTGCCAGCTCACCTAGCAGGGGGAACTATGGCTACACCTTC
CASSPSRGNYGYTF
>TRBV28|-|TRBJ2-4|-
TGTGCCAGCAGTTTAGTTCAGGGGACCATTCAGTACTTC
CASSLVQGTIQYF
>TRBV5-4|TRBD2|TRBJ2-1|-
TGTGCCAGCAGGCCTGGCGGGGGGCTTCGGAATGAGCAGTTCTTC
CASRPGGGLRNEQFF
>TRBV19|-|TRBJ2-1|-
TGTGCAAGTAGAGGACCTTCCTATGCAGGGGGCGGGGGTGAGCAGTTCTTC
CASRGPSYAGGGGEQFF
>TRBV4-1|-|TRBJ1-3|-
TGCGCCAGCAGCCAAGAACTGAGCTCTGGAAACACCATATATTTT
CASSQELSSGNTIYF
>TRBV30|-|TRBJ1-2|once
TGTGCCTGGAGTCCCGACTGGGAGGGAGGCTACACCTTC
CAWSPDWEGGYTF
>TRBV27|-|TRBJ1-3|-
TGTGCCAGCAGTTTATCATCCGGGGTGGGAAACACCATATATTTT
CASSLSSGVGNTIYF
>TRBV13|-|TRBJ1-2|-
TGTGCCAGCAGAACAAGCAGGACACGTATCTCTAACTATGGCTACACCTTC
CASRTSRTRISNYGYTF
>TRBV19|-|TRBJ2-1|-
TGTGCCAGTAGTATTGATCGACTAGAGCGGTCCTACAATGAGCAGTTCTTC
CASSIDRLERSYNEQFF